This TCR beta chain derives from a study of T cells after yellow fever vaccination. This clonotype came up many times. The antigen is undetermined. TCRdb redid the calling of the 5' RACE reads with MiXCR, one entry per CDR3 protein. The sample includes 500,000 to 650,000 distinct CDR3 sequences, 12% seen only once; the top ten take 15%. Regarding the study as a whole: Peaking on day 5 versus 15, the secondary response was faster but weaker.

Sequences were derived from PBMCs, sampled on the day of the yellow fever booster vaccination. This TCR derives from a man aged 25 to 40 who received the YFV17D yellow fever vaccine.

The DNA for the CDR3 is TGTGCCAGCAGCGTTACGGGGAGCACAGATACGCAGTATTTT. This translates into CASSVTGSTDTQYF. This rearrangement joins TRBV9 to TRBJ2-3; perhaps TRBD2 as D (5 bases). The CDR3 consists of 14 residues. Trimming removed 2 bases from V and 0 bases from J, with 7 bases in between. Germline-derived CDR1 and CDR2 are SGDLS and YYNGEE.